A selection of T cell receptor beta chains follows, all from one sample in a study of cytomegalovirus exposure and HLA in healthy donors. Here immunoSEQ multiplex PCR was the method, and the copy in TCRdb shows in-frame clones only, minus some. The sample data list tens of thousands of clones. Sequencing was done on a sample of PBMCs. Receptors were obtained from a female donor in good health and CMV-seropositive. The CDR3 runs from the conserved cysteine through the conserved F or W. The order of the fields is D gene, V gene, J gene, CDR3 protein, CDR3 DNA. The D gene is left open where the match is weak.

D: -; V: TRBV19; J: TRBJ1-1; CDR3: CASSTRQSGTEAFF; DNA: TGTGCCAGTAGTACTCGACAGTCGGGCACTGAAGCTTTCTTT
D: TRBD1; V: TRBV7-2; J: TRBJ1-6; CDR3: CASSLETGRNSPLHF; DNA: TGTGCCAGCAGCTTAGAGACAGGGAGGAATTCACCCCTCCACTTT
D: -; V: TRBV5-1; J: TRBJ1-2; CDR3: CASSGGQSYGYTF; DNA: TGCGCCAGCAGCGGGGGACAAAGCTATGGCTACACCTTC
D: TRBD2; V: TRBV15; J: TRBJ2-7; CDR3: CATSRAGAGLVEQYF; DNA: TGTGCCACCAGCAGAGCCGGGGCAGGACTAGTCGAGCAGTACTTC
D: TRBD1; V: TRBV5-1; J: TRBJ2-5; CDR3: CASSSTRGRQETQYF; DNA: TGCGCCAGCAGCTCAACCAGGGGGCGCCAAGAGACCCAGTACTTC
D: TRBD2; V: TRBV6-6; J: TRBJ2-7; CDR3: CASRPTSGGTAYEQYF; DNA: TGTGCCAGCAGACCTACTAGCGGGGGGACTGCCTACGAGCAGTACTTC
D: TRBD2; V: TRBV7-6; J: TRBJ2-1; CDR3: CASSLAGLLAGYNNEQFF; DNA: TGTGCCAGCAGCTTAGCGGGGTTACTAGCGGGATATAACAATGAGCAGTTCTTC
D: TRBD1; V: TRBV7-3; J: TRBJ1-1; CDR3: CASRQGQGTGEAFF; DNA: TGTGCCAGCAGACAAGGACAGGGGACGGGGGAAGCTTTCTTT
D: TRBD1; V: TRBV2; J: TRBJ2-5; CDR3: CASSRGQGASETQYF; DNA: TGTGCCAGCAGTCGGGGACAGGGGGCATCGGAGACCCAGTACTTC
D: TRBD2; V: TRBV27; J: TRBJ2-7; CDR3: CASSLNQREAPYEQYF; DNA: TGTGCCAGCAGTTTAAATCAGCGGGAGGCCCCCTACGAGCAGTACTTC
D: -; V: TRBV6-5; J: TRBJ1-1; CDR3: CASSQGPGDTEAFF; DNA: TGTGCCAGCAGTCAAGGTCCGGGGGACACTGAAGCTTTCTTT
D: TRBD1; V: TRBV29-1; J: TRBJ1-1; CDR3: CSVLGGQGAPDTEDFF; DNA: TGCAGCGTTCTGGGGGGACAGGGGGCTCCTGACACTGAAGATTTCTTT
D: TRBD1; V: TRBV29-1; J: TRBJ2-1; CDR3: CSVLDRGLYNEQFF; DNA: TGCAGCGTTCTGGACAGGGGCCTATACAATGAGCAGTTCTTC
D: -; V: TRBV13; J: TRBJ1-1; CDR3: CASSALDRLNTEAFF; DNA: TGTGCCAGCAGCGCACTAGACAGGCTGAACACTGAAGCTTTCTTT
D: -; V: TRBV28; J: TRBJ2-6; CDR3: CASRRAGANVLTF; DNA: TGTGCCAGCCGGAGGGCTGGGGCCAACGTCCTGACTTTC
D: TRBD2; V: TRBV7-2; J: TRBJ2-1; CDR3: CASSLPNHGLAEFF; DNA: TGTGCCAGCAGCTTACCTAACCACGGACTAGCCGAGTTCTTC
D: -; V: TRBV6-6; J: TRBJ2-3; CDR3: CASSWGTSTDTQYF; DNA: TGTGCCAGCAGTTGGGGGACTAGCACAGATACGCAGTATTTT
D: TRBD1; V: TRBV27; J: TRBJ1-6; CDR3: CASSPQGATYNSPLHF; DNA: TGTGCCAGCAGTCCACAGGGGGCAACCTATAATTCACCCCTCCACTTT
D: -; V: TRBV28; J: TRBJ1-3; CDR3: CASSPGGPGGNTIYF; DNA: TGTGCCAGCAGTCCCGGGGGACCGGGAGGAAACACCATATATTTT
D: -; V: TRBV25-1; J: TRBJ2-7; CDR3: CASSDLRVVHEQYF; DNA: TGTGCCAGCAGTGATCTCAGGGTAGTTCACGAGCAGTACTTC
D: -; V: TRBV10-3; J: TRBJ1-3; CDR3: CAISDLTGSSGNTIYF; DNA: TGTGCCATCAGTGACTTAACGGGAAGCTCTGGAAACACCATATATTTT
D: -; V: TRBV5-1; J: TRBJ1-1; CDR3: CASSLAVNTEAFF; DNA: TGCGCCAGCAGCTTGGCAGTGAACACTGAAGCTTTCTTT
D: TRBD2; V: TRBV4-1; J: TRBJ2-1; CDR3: CASSQVAGEYEQFF; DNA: TGCGCCAGCAGCCAAGTAGCGGGAGAGTATGAGCAGTTCTTC
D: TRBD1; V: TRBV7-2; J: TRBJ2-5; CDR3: CASSSVEGRGRETQYF; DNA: TGTGCCAGCAGCTCCGTAGAGGGCAGGGGGCGGGAGACCCAGTACTTC
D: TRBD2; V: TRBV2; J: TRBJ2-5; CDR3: CASSEQQGGKTQYF; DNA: TGTGCCAGCAGTGAACAGCAGGGAGGGAAGACCCAGTACTTC
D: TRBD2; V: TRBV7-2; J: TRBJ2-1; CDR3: CASSSQRGTTEWQFF; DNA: TGTGCCAGCAGCTCACAGCGGGGGACTACAGAATGGCAGTTCTTC
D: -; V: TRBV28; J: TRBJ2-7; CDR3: CASSLQREQYF; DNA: TGTGCCAGCAGCCTCCAGCGCGAGCAGTACTTC
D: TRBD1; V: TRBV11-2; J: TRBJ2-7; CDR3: CASSRDSAYEQYF; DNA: TGTGCCAGCAGCCGGGACAGCGCCTACGAGCAGTACTTC
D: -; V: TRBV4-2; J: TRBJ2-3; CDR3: CASSQDRNSVDTQYF; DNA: TGTGCCAGCAGCCAAGATAGGAATAGCGTGGATACGCAGTATTTT
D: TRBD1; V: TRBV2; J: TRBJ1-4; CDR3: CASRYRGRATNEKLFF; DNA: TGTGCCAGCAGATACAGGGGGCGTGCAACTAATGAAAAACTGTTTTTT
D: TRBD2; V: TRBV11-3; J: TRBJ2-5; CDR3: CASSSVRGREETQYF; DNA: TGTGCCAGCAGCTCGGTGCGCGGGCGGGAGGAGACCCAGTACTTC
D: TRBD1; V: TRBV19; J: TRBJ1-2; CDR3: CASSIALTGADGYTF; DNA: TGTGCCAGTAGTATAGCCCTCACAGGGGCGGATGGCTACACCTTC
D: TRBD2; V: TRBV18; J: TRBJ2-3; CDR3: CASSKAAGALSRTDTQYF; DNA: TGTGCCAGCTCAAAAGCAGCGGGAGCCCTCTCGCGGACAGATACGCAGTATTTT
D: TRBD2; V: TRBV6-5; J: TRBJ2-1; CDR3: CASSYYTGGDEQFF; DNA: TGTGCCAGCAGTTACTACACCGGGGGGGATGAGCAGTTCTTC
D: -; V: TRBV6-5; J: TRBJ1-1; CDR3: CASSYLGTPEAFF; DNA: TGTGCCAGCAGTTACCTAGGGACACCGGAGGCTTTCTTT
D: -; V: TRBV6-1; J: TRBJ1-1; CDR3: CASSDWGGLGTEAFF; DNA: TGTGCCAGCAGTGATTGGGGGGGGCTGGGAACTGAAGCTTTCTTT
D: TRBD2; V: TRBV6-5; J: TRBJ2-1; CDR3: CASTRRAGGDNEQFF; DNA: TGTGCCAGCACCCGACGAGCGGGGGGCGACAATGAGCAGTTCTTC
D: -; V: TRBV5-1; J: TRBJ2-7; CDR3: CARSGRMDCCSYEQYF; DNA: TGCGCCAGATCGGGGAGGATGGATTGCTGCTCCTACGAGCAGTACTTC
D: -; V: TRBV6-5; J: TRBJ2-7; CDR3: CASSYSRVAYEQYF; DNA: TGTGCCAGCAGTTACTCGCGGGTCGCCTACGAGCAGTACTTC
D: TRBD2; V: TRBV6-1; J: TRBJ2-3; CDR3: CASSDNPGGPDTQYF; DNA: TGTGCCAGCAGTGATAATCCGGGGGGGCCAGATACGCAGTATTTT
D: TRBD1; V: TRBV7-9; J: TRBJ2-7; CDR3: CASSEDRGRYEQYF; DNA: TGTGCCAGCAGCGAGGACAGGGGGAGGTACGAGCAGTACTTC
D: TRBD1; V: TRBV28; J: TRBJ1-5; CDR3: CASSSGQGNQPQHF; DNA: TGTGCCAGCAGTTCCGGACAGGGGAATCAGCCCCAGCATTTT
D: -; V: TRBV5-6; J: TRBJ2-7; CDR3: CASAETDLSEQYF; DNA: TGTGCCAGCGCGGAGACCGATTTATCCGAGCAGTACTTC
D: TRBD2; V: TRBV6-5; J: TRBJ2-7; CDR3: CASSYGGGGTYEQYF; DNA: TGTGCCAGCAGTTACGGCGGGGGGGGGACCTACGAGCAGTACTTC
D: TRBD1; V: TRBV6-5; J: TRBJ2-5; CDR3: CASSYDRGRRETQYF; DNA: TGTGCCAGCAGTTACGACAGGGGGCGCCGAGAGACCCAGTACTTC
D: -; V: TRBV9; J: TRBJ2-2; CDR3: CASSGTDTGELFF; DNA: TGTGCCAGCAGCGGGACTGACACCGGGGAGCTGTTTTTT
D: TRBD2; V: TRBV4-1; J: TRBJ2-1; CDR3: CASSQVISGGSRSSYNEQFF; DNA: TGCGCCAGCAGCCAAGTGATTAGCGGGGGGTCGAGGAGCTCCTACAATGAGCAGTTCTTC
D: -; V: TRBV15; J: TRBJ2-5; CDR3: CATSRDRGSGETQYF; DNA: TGTGCCACCAGCAGAGATAGAGGGAGCGGGGAGACCCAGTACTTC
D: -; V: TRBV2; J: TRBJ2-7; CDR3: CASGPDRTEQYF; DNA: TGTGCCAGCGGGCCGGACAGAACTGAGCAGTACTTC
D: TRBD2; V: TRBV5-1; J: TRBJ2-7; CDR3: CASSSTSGSYEQYF; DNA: TGCGCCAGCAGCTCGACTAGCGGGAGCTACGAGCAGTACTTC
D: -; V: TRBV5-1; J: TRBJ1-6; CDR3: CASSRTGGLNSPLHF; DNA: TGCGCCAGCAGCCGGACCGGGGGACTGAATTCACCCCTCCACTTT
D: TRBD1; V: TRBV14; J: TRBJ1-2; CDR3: CASSQEPGGATGYTF; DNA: TGTGCCAGCAGCCAAGAACCAGGGGGCGCCACGGGCTACACCTTC
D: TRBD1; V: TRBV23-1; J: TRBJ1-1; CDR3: CASSQQGVTEAFF; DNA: TGCGCCAGCAGTCAACAGGGGGTTACTGAAGCTTTCTTT
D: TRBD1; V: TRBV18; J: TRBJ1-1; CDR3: CASSPDRERAFF; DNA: TGTGCCAGCTCACCGGACAGGGAACGGGCTTTCTTT